These 31 T cell receptor beta chains share one sample of origin, sequenced in a study of shared T cell receptors in the human thymus. Using immunoSEQ multiplex PCR, the repertoire was profiled, and TCRdb retains in-frame clones only, with some absent. This sample has about 710,000 clones, with approximately 89% found just once. This sample was shared with a second study, whose subject was human thymus T cells.

The sequenced material came from thymocytes. Every receptor here comes from a boy in the first two years of life with a congenital heart defect.

The J gene is TRBJ2-7, the V gene TRBV4-3, with 11 bases matching TRBD1. The CDR3 has 17 residues. With V trimmed by 1 base and J by 1 base, 6 bases remained unmatched. Germline V gene data show CDR1 as LGHNA and CDR2 as YSLEER. CDR3 DNA sequence: TGCGCCAGCAGCCAAGTGTGGGGGACAGGGGGTTCCTACGAGCAGTACTTC. This sequence encodes CASSQVWGTGGSYEQYF.

This rearrangement joins TRBV6-5 to TRBJ1-1, with D possibly TRBD1 on 6 matching bases. The length of the CDR3 is 15 residues. The V gene's germline CDR1 is MNHEY and CDR2 SVGAGI. Trimming shortened V by 2 bases and J by 1 base, and 11 bases separated the two germline ends. The CDR3 DNA sequence: TGTGCCAGCAGTTACGCAGGACAGAAGAACACTGAAGCTTTCTTT. This encodes CASSYAGQKNTEAFF.

The chain combines TRBV5-1 with TRBJ2-2, with D hard to call. The germline gives CDR1 SGHRS, CDR2 YFSETQ. The CDR3 length is 16 residues. V lost 5 bases, J lost 6 bases, and 20 bases lay in between. The CDR3 reads CASSPKQFPGSGELFF. The CDR3 nucleotides read TGCGCCAGCAGTCCTAAACAATTCCCCGGGTCCGGGGAGCTGTTTTTT.

V gene TRBV4-1 combines with J gene TRBJ2-1, with D tentatively TRBD1 (6 bases). This CDR3 spans 17 amino acids. Trimming took off 0 bases at V and 1 base at J, with 13 bases between the two ends. The germline V gene has CDR1 MGHRA and CDR2 YSYEKL. CDR3 bases: TGCGCCAGCAGCCAAGATCAGGGGCCTCCTTCCTACAATGAGCAGTTCTTC. Amino acids: CASSQDQGPPSYNEQFF.

This rearrangement joins TRBV14 to TRBJ2-1, with 7 bases identical to TRBD1. The CDR3 consists of 12 residues. After removal of 2 bases from V and 10 bases from J, the junction contained 2 bases not matched to a gene. In germline, CDR1 is SGHDN, CDR2 FVKESK. This CDR3 reads CASSQTGQEQFF. CDR3 bases: TGTGCCAGCAGCCAAACGGGACAGGAGCAGTTCTTC.

The V call is TRBV5-5, the J call TRBJ1-1; TRBD1 is a possible D gene (6 bases). Germline CDR1 reads SGHKS; CDR2 reads YYEKEE (reference sequence). The CDR3 contains 17 residues. Trimming removed 2 bases from V and 9 bases from J, with 26 bases in between. The CDR3 region is CASSFGVWDTGNCKAFF. DNA for the CDR3: TGTGCCAGCAGCTTCGGCGTATGGGACACCGGCAATTGTAAAGCTTTCTTT.

J is TRBJ1-5 and V is TRBV7-9, with 7 bases matching TRBD1. Germline trimming cut 0 bases from V and 3 bases from J; bases unmatched to any gene: 11. This CDR3 region has 18 residues. Germline V CDR1 and CDR2: SEHNR, FQNEAQ (reference sequence). Here the CDR3 reads CASSLALGGQVFNQPQHF. CDR3 nucleotide sequence: TGTGCCAGCAGCTTAGCGTTGGGAGGACAGGTATTCAATCAGCCCCAGCATTTT.

V and J are TRBV19 and TRBJ2-5; TRBD1 aligns across 7 bases. Germline V gives CDR1 LNHDA, CDR2 SQIVND (reference sequence). The V and J ends lost 5 bases and 4 bases, in that order; junction bases with no gene match: 10. The CDR3 spans 15 residues. For the CDR3, the DNA is TGTGCCAGTAGTCCACAACAGGGGCCCGGAGAGACCCAGTACTTC. This encodes CASSPQQGPGETQYF.

The V call is TRBV18, the J call TRBJ1-5; D is possibly TRBD1 (6 bases). V lost 2 bases, J lost 1 base, and 12 bases lay in between. Germline CDR1 and CDR2: KGHSH and LQKENI. The CDR3 has 16 residues. The CDR3 DNA reads as TGTGCCAGCTCACCATACAGGGTCCCCAGCAATCAGCCCCAGCATTTT. The encoded protein is CASSPYRVPSNQPQHF.

The CDR3 region has the DNA TGTGCCAGCAGTGAAGGACAGAACACTGAAGCTTTCTTT. Translating it yields CASSEGQNTEAFF. The V gene is TRBV6-4, the J gene TRBJ1-1; the D gene is possibly TRBD1 (5 bases). Germline lookup yields CDR1 MRHNA and CDR2 SNTAGT. The length of the CDR3 is 13 residues. V shed 3 bases and J shed 1 base, with 6 bases lying between them.

The genes are TRBV29-1 and TRBJ1-2; 10 bases align to TRBD1. Germline CDR1 SQVTM, CDR2 ANQGSEA. The CDR3 loop spans 13 amino acids. V lost 8 bases and J lost 6; bases outside the gene matches: 9. The CDR3 protein is CSSGTGDRNGYTF. CDR3 DNA: TGCAGCTCCGGGACAGGGGACAGAAATGGCTACACCTTC.

This chain connects TRBV5-1 to TRBJ2-3; TRBD1 might be the D (5 bases). Trimming shortened V by 7 bases and J by 2 bases, and 17 bases separated the two germline ends. The CDR3 length is 15 residues. CDR1 and CDR2 from the germline V gene are SGHRS and YFSETQ. The CDR3 is CASGLRMGHTDTQYF. In nucleotides, the CDR3 is TGCGCCAGCGGCCTCCGTATGGGGCACACAGATACGCAGTATTTT.

The chain carries TRBV6-5 and TRBJ2-1; no clear D. V lost 5 bases and J 7 bases, leaving 18 bases between the germline ends. CDR1 is MNHEY, CDR2 SVGAGI, per germline. The CDR3 is 15 amino acids. The CDR3 loop is CASSPDRAPRNEQFF. CDR3 bases: TGTGCCAGCAGTCCCGACCGAGCCCCGAGGAATGAGCAGTTCTTC.

The chain employs TRBV27 and TRBJ2-1; 8 nucleotides line up with TRBD2. With 5 bases clipped from V and 2 bases from J, the junction kept 11 bases outside the gene matches. CDR1 and CDR2 (germline): MNHEY, SMNVEV (reference sequence). The CDR3 has 17 amino acids. Here the CDR3 DNA reads TGTGCCAGCAGTCCTTGGACCGGGACTAGGCCCTACAATGAGCAGTTCTTC. It codes for CASSPWTGTRPYNEQFF.

The CDR3, as DNA: TGTGCCAGCAGCGTAGAAGGTGCGGGGGGGAGCTCTGGAAACACCATATATTTT. Translating it yields CASSVEGAGGSSGNTIYF. The rearrangement links TRBV9 to TRBJ1-3, with D perhaps matching TRBD1 (5 bases). The CDR3 runs 18 residues. Germline V CDR1 and CDR2: SGDLS, YYNGEE. Trimming took off 0 bases at V and 0 bases at J, with 16 bases between the two ends.

The gene calls are TRBV27 and TRBJ2-1; 8 positions agree with TRBD1. This CDR3 contains 16 residues. CDR1 and CDR2 from the germline V gene are MNHEY and SMNVEV (reference sequence). With 2 bases clipped from V and 2 bases from J, the junction kept 5 bases outside the gene matches. CDR3 nucleotide sequence: TGTGCCAGCAGTTTAGATGACAGGGGCGCCTACAATGAGCAGTTCTTC. Residues: CASSLDDRGAYNEQFF.

Only one count was recorded for this clone. This rearrangement joins TRBV6-5 to TRBJ1-2; no definite D call. The CDR3 covers 15 residues. Trimming removed 0 bases at V and 4 bases at J, with 12 bases between. In germline, CDR1 is MNHEY, CDR2 SVGAGI. The CDR3 here is CASSYSPGTPYGYTF. CDR3 nucleotide sequence: TGTGCCAGCAGTTACTCCCCGGGAACACCCTATGGCTACACCTTC.

This chain joins TRBV7-9 and TRBJ2-3, with TRBD2 matching over 10 bases. Germline V gives CDR1 SEHNR, CDR2 FQNEAQ (reference sequence). Unmatched junction bases numbered 13, after V lost 7 bases and J lost 0 bases. The CDR3 covers 18 residues. CDR3: CASNVPSGGISSTDTQYF. CDR3 DNA: TGTGCCAGCAATGTTCCTAGCGGGGGAATTTCTAGCACAGATACGCAGTATTTT.

The J gene is TRBJ2-5, the V gene TRBV5-1; 10 nucleotides align to TRBD1. This CDR3 is built from 16 residues. CDR1 is SGHRS, CDR2 YFSETQ, per germline. The V gene end was trimmed by 2 bases and the J gene end by 5 bases; junction bases not matched to a gene: 9. CDR3 nucleotide sequence: TGCGCCAGCAGCTTTTCCGGGACAGGGGTCTGGGAGACCCAGTACTTC. Translation: CASSFSGTGVWETQYF. The complete variable domain, with remaining parts taken from reference TRBV5-1 and TRBJ2-5, reads KAGVTQTPRYLIKTRGQQVTLSCSPISGHRSVSWYQQTPGQGLQFLFEYFSETQRNKGNFPGRFSGRQFSNSRSEMNVSTLELGDSALYLCASSFSGTGVWETQYFGPGTRLLVL.

The rearrangement uses TRBV10-3 and TRBJ2-3; TRBD2 aligns across 9 bases. Losses at the gene ends were 3 bases for V and 0 bases for J; bases not matched to a gene: 13. The CDR3 loop spans 19 amino acids. CDR1 is ENHRY and CDR2 is SYGVKD in the germline V gene. CDR3 loop: CAISEMMSSGETSTDTQYF. The CDR3 nucleotides read TGTGCCATCAGTGAAATGATGTCTAGCGGGGAGACTAGCACAGATACGCAGTATTTT.

V usage is TRBV6-5 and J usage is TRBJ2-1; no reliable D call. Germline CDR1 MNHEY, CDR2 SVGAGI. The CDR3 is 15 residues long. V gave up 4 bases and J gave up 9 bases, with 19 bases separating them. CDR3 DNA: TGTGCCAGCAGTTCCACCCTCCTAGGCGCTGGTGAGCAGTTCTTC. Encoded protein: CASSSTLLGAGEQFF.

This chain connects TRBV4-1 to TRBJ1-6; 7 bases are shared with TRBD1. V trimming: 0 bases; J trimming: 6 bases; junction bases outside the gene matches: 11. Germline values: CDR1 MGHRA, CDR2 YSYEKL. The CDR3 contains 18 residues. The CDR3 DNA sequence: TGCGCCAGCAGCCAAGATGGGCAGGTAGGGGGCTCTAATTCACCCCTCCACTTT. Its protein product is CASSQDGQVGGSNSPLHF.

This CDR3 is CASSFRQASNEKLFF. The CDR3 bases are TGCGCCAGCAGCTTTCGACAGGCCTCTAATGAAAAACTGTTTTTT. J is TRBJ1-4 and V is TRBV4-1; D is possibly TRBD1 (6 bases). Germline V gene data show CDR1 as MGHRA and CDR2 as YSYEKL. Deletions cut 5 bases from V and 3 bases from J, with 13 bases between. The CDR3 has 15 amino acids.

Written as DNA, the CDR3 is TGTGCCAGCAGCCCGAAGTTACGCGGGTACAATGAGCAGTTCTTC. This translates into CASSPKLRGYNEQFF. The chain has TRBV4-2 and TRBJ2-1, with D possibly matching TRBD2 (5 bases). The CDR3 is 15 residues long. V lost 4 bases, J lost 4 bases, and 14 bases lay in between. Germline lookup yields CDR1 LGHNA and CDR2 YNFKEQ.

This rearrangement joins TRBV28 to TRBJ2-7; no reliable D call. Germline V gene lookup returns CDR1 MDHEN and CDR2 SYDVKM. The V end was cut by 8 bases, the J end by 2 bases, with 13 bases between. The CDR3 covers 13 residues. The CDR3 DNA follows: TGTGCCAGCGGTATAGGCAGGACCTACGAGCAGTACTTC. Translated: CASGIGRTYEQYF.

The rearrangement uses TRBV6-5 and TRBJ1-1; 7 positions match TRBD1. The CDR3 consists of 14 residues. Germline lookup yields CDR1 MNHEY and CDR2 SVGAGI. With V trimmed by 5 bases and J by 5 bases, 8 bases remained unmatched. CDR3 residues: CASSQDRQRTEAFF. CDR3 in DNA: TGTGCCAGCAGTCAGGACAGGCAGAGGACTGAAGCTTTCTTT.

V usage is TRBV29-1 and J usage is TRBJ2-2; no definite D call. The CDR3 loop spans 14 amino acids. Trimming pared 3 bases from V and 7 bases from J, leaving 15 bases between. Germline CDR1 reads SQVTM; CDR2 reads ANQGSEA. The CDR3 nucleotides read TGCAGCGTTGAGCCTAGAGGAAGAAGCGGGGAGCTGTTTTTT. Translating it yields CSVEPRGRSGELFF.

This clone was seen a single time. The chain links TRBV14 to TRBJ1-4; 8 nucleotides align to TRBD1. The V segment lost 1 base and the J segment 2 bases; nucleotides outside the gene matches: 9. CDR3 length: 18 amino acids. The V gene's germline CDR1 is SGHDN and CDR2 FVKESK. CDR3 DNA sequence: TGTGCCAGCAGCCAAGGGCAGGGGGCGGGTTTGACTAATGAAAAACTGTTTTTT. Residues: CASSQGQGAGLTNEKLFF.

This clone has just one count. The chain carries TRBV7-9 and TRBJ2-5; TRBD1 aligns across 10 bases. The germline V gene has CDR1 SEHNR and CDR2 FQNEAQ (reference sequence). J gave up 3 bases and V 0 bases, and 4 bases lay outside the gene matches. This CDR3 is 16 amino acids long. CDR3 in DNA: TGTGCCAGCAGCTTAGCGGACAGGGGGGTCGAAGAGACCCAGTACTTC. Protein: CASSLADRGVEETQYF.

The gene calls are TRBV19 and TRBJ1-5; D is perhaps TRBD1 (6 bases). Trimming pared 2 bases from V and 0 bases from J, leaving 23 bases between. Germline V gene data show CDR1 as LNHDA and CDR2 as SQIVND (reference sequence). The CDR3 covers 20 residues. This CDR3 is CASSIIPGHLLSYSNQPQHF. In nucleotides, the CDR3 is TGTGCCAGTAGTATAATCCCGGGACACCTCCTGTCATATAGCAATCAGCCCCAGCATTTT.

The sample holds one count of this clone. The V call is TRBV28, the J call TRBJ2-1; 7 bases are shared with TRBD2. The CDR3 contains 15 residues. CDR1 is MDHEN, CDR2 SYDVKM, per germline. The junction had 11 bases not matched to a gene; V was cut back by 3 bases and J by 9 bases. Here the CDR3 reads CASSFCGGVRGEQFF. In DNA form, the CDR3 reads TGTGCCAGCAGTTTCTGTGGGGGGGTAAGGGGTGAGCAGTTCTTC.